A selection of T cell receptor beta chains follows, all from one sample in a study of T-cell memory formation after mild COVID-19. From the 5' RACE reads, TCRdb called clonotypes with MiXCR, one entry per CDR3 protein. Of around 50,000 distinct CDR3 sequences in the sample, roughly a quarter were seen once. Sequenced input: PBMCs or a T cell subset sorted from them (not recorded which). The origin of the receptors is a man younger than 35 who had mild COVID-19 (a few samples of this study predate the infection). Cell type and time point are not known. Each CDR3 is given with its conserved first and last residue. The order of the fields is D gene, V gene, J gene, clone size, CDR3 DNA, CDR3 protein. A D gene is named only where the DNA matches it firmly. Clone size is shown for a subset of rows, as once, few, many or a class of expanded clone.

D: .
V: TRBV7-6
J: TRBJ1-3
size: .
DNA: TGTGCCAGCAGCCTTCTAGAGGGGGAGTCTGGAAACACCATATATTTT
CDR3: CASSLLEGESGNTIYF

D: TRBD1
V: TRBV12-3/TRBV12-4
J: TRBJ2-3
size: few
DNA: TGTGCCAGCAGCGGACAGGGAGCCACAGATACGCAGTATTTT
CDR3: CASSGQGATDTQYF

D: .
V: TRBV4-1
J: TRBJ2-1
size: few
DNA: TGCGCCAGCAGCCATCCAGACAGAAACGAGCAGTTCTTC
CDR3: CASSHPDRNEQFF

D: .
V: TRBV12-3/TRBV12-4
J: TRBJ1-5
size: .
DNA: TGTGCCAGCAGTCCCCCGGAGGCAGGGAGATTCAATCAGCCCCAGCATTTT
CDR3: CASSPPEAGRFNQPQHF

D: .
V: TRBV12-3/TRBV12-4
J: TRBJ1-5
size: .
DNA: TGTGCCAGCAGTTCGGGGATTACTAGCAATCAGCCCCAGCATTTT
CDR3: CASSSGITSNQPQHF

D: .
V: TRBV4-3
J: TRBJ1-2
size: .
DNA: TGCGCCAGCAGCCATCAGGGAACCAACTATGGCTACACCTTC
CDR3: CASSHQGTNYGYTF

D: .
V: TRBV2
J: TRBJ1-2
size: .
DNA: TGTGCCAGCAGTGAAGCCCCAGCTAACTATGGCTACACCTTC
CDR3: CASSEAPANYGYTF

D: .
V: TRBV7-2
J: TRBJ2-1
size: .
DNA: TGTGCCAGCAGCTTATGTGGTAGCCTCGAGCAGTTCTTC
CDR3: CASSLCGSLEQFF

D: .
V: TRBV20-1
J: TRBJ2-1
size: .
DNA: TGCAGTGGTCCCGACCAAGGGAATGAGCAGTTCTTC
CDR3: CSGPDQGNEQFF

D: .
V: TRBV4-1
J: TRBJ1-5
size: .
DNA: TGCGCCAGCAGCCAAGAGGGGGTCCTTGGCGGTCAGCCCCAGCATTTT
CDR3: CASSQEGVLGGQPQHF

D: TRBD2
V: TRBV10-2
J: TRBJ2-7
size: .
DNA: TGCGCCAGCAGTGAGGGGGGCGGGGGGATCTCCTACGAGCAGTACTTC
CDR3: CASSEGGGGISYEQYF

D: TRBD1
V: TRBV16
J: TRBJ1-2
size: .
DNA: TGTGCCAGCAGCCGTCCGGGACAGGGATACTATGGCTACACCTTC
CDR3: CASSRPGQGYYGYTF

D: .
V: TRBV4-1
J: TRBJ2-7
size: few
DNA: TGCGCCAGCAGCCAAGAACCAGGGCACTACGAGCAGTACTTC
CDR3: CASSQEPGHYEQYF

D: TRBD2
V: TRBV7-6
J: TRBJ2-7
size: .
DNA: TGTGCCAGCAGGGCCGGGACCGTTGGATCCTTCGGGAGGGGGGAGCAGTACTTC
CDR3: CASRAGTVGSFGRGEQYF

D: TRBD2
V: TRBV7-6
J: TRBJ2-1
size: .
DNA: TGTGCCAGCAGCTTACTGCGGGGGGGACATGAGCAGTTCTTC
CDR3: CASSLLRGGHEQFF

D: .
V: TRBV7-9
J: TRBJ1-2
size: .
DNA: TGTGCCAGCTTAGGGCTTGAGTATGGCTACACCTTC
CDR3: CASLGLEYGYTF

D: .
V: TRBV20-1
J: TRBJ1-1
size: few
DNA: TGCAGTGACCCGGCCGGGGATTCTGAAGCTTTCTTT
CDR3: CSDPAGDSEAFF

D: .
V: TRBV7-9
J: TRBJ1-2
size: few
DNA: TGTGCCAGCAGCTCCCCTTTGGCCGATGGCTACACCTTC
CDR3: CASSSPLADGYTF

D: .
V: TRBV4-2
J: TRBJ2-5
size: .
DNA: TGTGCCAGCAGTCAGGACGTCTGGGAGACCCAGTACTTC
CDR3: CASSQDVWETQYF

D: .
V: TRBV29-1
J: TRBJ1-4
size: few
DNA: TGCAGCGTTTTGAGGTGGGATGAAAAACTGTTTTTT
CDR3: CSVLRWDEKLFF

D: TRBD2
V: TRBV11-2
J: TRBJ2-1
size: few
DNA: TGTGCCAGCAGGTACGGGGGGAATGAGCAGTTCTTC
CDR3: CASRYGGNEQFF

D: .
V: TRBV5-5
J: TRBJ1-1
size: .
DNA: TGTGCCAGCAGCTTGGGGCCGACGGACACTGAAGCTTTCTTT
CDR3: CASSLGPTDTEAFF

D: .
V: TRBV7-8
J: TRBJ2-1
size: .
DNA: TGTGCCAGCAGCTCAGGGACCGACCGCTCCTACAATGAGCAGTTCTTC
CDR3: CASSSGTDRSYNEQFF

D: .
V: TRBV16
J: TRBJ2-5
size: .
DNA: TGTGCCAGCAGCCAATCGGCGGGCGGGGTTGAAAAGACCCAGTACTTC
CDR3: CASSQSAGGVEKTQYF

D: TRBD2
V: TRBV25-1
J: TRBJ2-3
size: .
DNA: TGTGCCAGCACCTACTGGGGGGGAGGCACAGATACGCAGTATTTT
CDR3: CASTYWGGGTDTQYF

D: .
V: TRBV18
J: TRBJ2-2
size: .
DNA: TGTGCCAGCTCACCGAGTCAACATTTAAGGACCACCGGGGAGCTGTTTTTT
CDR3: CASSPSQHLRTTGELFF

D: .
V: TRBV7-8
J: TRBJ1-1
size: .
DNA: TGTGCCAGCAGCATTCGGGGCACTGAAGCTTTCTTT
CDR3: CASSIRGTEAFF

D: .
V: TRBV7-2
J: TRBJ1-1
size: few
DNA: TGTGCCAGCAGCTTCGCGGGAAGAGTCGCTGAAGCTTTCTTT
CDR3: CASSFAGRVAEAFF

D: TRBD1
V: TRBV28
J: TRBJ2-7
size: .
DNA: TGTGCCAGCAGAGGCCGTGGGACAGGGACCGGCGAGCAGTACTTC
CDR3: CASRGRGTGTGEQYF

D: .
V: TRBV4-1
J: TRBJ1-1
size: many
DNA: TGCGCCAGCAGCCAAGAAGTGGCAGGTGGGACTGAAGCTTTCTTT
CDR3: CASSQEVAGGTEAFF

D: TRBD1
V: TRBV7-6
J: TRBJ2-2
size: few
DNA: TGTGCCAGCTCCTCGATGGGACAGGCGAACACCGGGGAGCTGTTTTTT
CDR3: CASSSMGQANTGELFF

D: .
V: TRBV12-3/TRBV12-4
J: TRBJ1-5
size: .
DNA: TGTGCCAGCAGTCCCAAGAGTCAGGGGACGCATCAGCCCCAGCATTTT
CDR3: CASSPKSQGTHQPQHF

D: .
V: TRBV6-6
J: TRBJ2-5
size: few
DNA: TGTGCCAGCAGGGCGGGGGCGAAAGAGACCCAGTACTTC
CDR3: CASRAGAKETQYF

D: TRBD1
V: TRBV4-1
J: TRBJ1-2
size: few
DNA: TGCGCCAGCAGCCAAGTGCTGGGACAGGCAAACTATGGCTACACCTTC
CDR3: CASSQVLGQANYGYTF

D: .
V: TRBV5-1
J: TRBJ1-1
size: few
DNA: TGCGCCAGCAGCTTGGCTGGACCTCTATCGGGCACTGAAGCTTTCTTT
CDR3: CASSLAGPLSGTEAFF

D: .
V: TRBV6-5
J: TRBJ1-1
size: .
DNA: TGTGCCAGCACAGCCATGAACACTGAAGCTTTCTTT
CDR3: CASTAMNTEAFF

D: .
V: TRBV6-2/TRBV6-3
J: TRBJ1-2
size: .
DNA: TGTGCCAGCAGACCCACCGGGACGGAGGTCTATGGCTACACCTTC
CDR3: CASRPTGTEVYGYTF

D: .
V: TRBV6-6
J: TRBJ1-4
size: few
DNA: TGTGCCAGCAGTTACGAGGGATTCAATGAAAAACTGTTTTTT
CDR3: CASSYEGFNEKLFF

D: TRBD2
V: TRBV5-1
J: TRBJ2-1
size: .
DNA: TGCGCCAGCAGCCCGGGACTAGCGGGGTTCTCCTACAATGAGCAGTTCTTC
CDR3: CASSPGLAGFSYNEQFF

D: TRBD2
V: TRBV5-1
J: TRBJ2-1
size: .
DNA: TGCGCCAGCAGCCCCCGTAGCGGGGGGTCCTACAATGAGCAGTTCTTC
CDR3: CASSPRSGGSYNEQFF

D: .
V: TRBV4-1
J: TRBJ2-7
size: few
DNA: TGCGCCAGCAGCCAAGAACACAGGGTTGGCTACGAGCAGTACTTC
CDR3: CASSQEHRVGYEQYF

D: TRBD1
V: TRBV7-9
J: TRBJ1-1
size: .
DNA: TGTGCCAGCAGCACAGAAGACGAGGGACAGGGGGAAAATTGGACTGAAGCTTTCTTT
CDR3: CASSTEDEGQGENWTEAFF

D: .
V: TRBV6-5
J: TRBJ2-7
size: few
DNA: TGTGCCAGCAGTTACTATAACAGGGTTCGCGACGAGCAGTACTTC
CDR3: CASSYYNRVRDEQYF

D: TRBD1
V: TRBV2
J: TRBJ2-7
size: few
DNA: TGTGCCAGCAGTGAAGTTGGGACAGGGGGCTCCAACGAGCAGTACTTC
CDR3: CASSEVGTGGSNEQYF

D: .
V: TRBV10-3
J: TRBJ1-4
size: .
DNA: TGTGCCATCAGTGAGCCGGGGGCTGAAAAACTGTTTTTT
CDR3: CAISEPGAEKLFF

D: .
V: TRBV10-2
J: TRBJ1-2
size: .
DNA: TGCGCCACCCGGGGAGATGGCTACACCTTC
CDR3: CATRGDGYTF